Below are 21 T cell receptor beta chains sequenced from a single sample in a study of tumor-infiltrating lymphocytes in primary liver carcinoma (dated 2017 in TCRdb). Blood RNA was extracted from unsorted whole blood using TRIzol reagent, and germline DNA was obtained with the DNeasy Blood & Tissue kit. Instrument used: Illumina HiSeq 2500. Starting from 450 to 500 ng total RNA, TCRbeta-specific cDNA was produced by reverse transcription with a constant-region primer and ProtoScript II reverse transcriptase. Three nested multiplex PCR rounds, following a slightly modified ARM-PCR procedure, were used to build the TCRbeta libraries. Multiplex TRBV1-TRBV30 forward primers and a Cbeta reverse primer were used in the first two PCR rounds, each of which was run for around 10 cycles. Through fastp at Q25 and MiXCR, TCRdb rebuilt clones from the public reads, retaining in-frame beta chains. A single entry per CDR3 protein holds the most common genes and DNA from its merged rows. Within this sample are fewer than 250,000 distinct CDR3 sequences, with about 61% of them counted one time only. Of the sample, about 7.1% is held by the ten largest clones.

Sequenced material: peripheral blood. These receptors all stem from a woman aged 60 to 75 with primary liver carcinoma and hepatitis B virus infection.

Comments on this clonotype: With a much larger clone just one base away, this may be a read error. This is likely a read error, given that the CDR3 carries no conserved phenylalanine or tryptophan at its end. The rearrangement uses TRBV6-6 and TRBJ2-3; D perhaps matches TRBD2 (5 bases). Per the germline V gene, CDR1 is MNHNY and CDR2 is SVGAGI (reference sequence). The length of the CDR3 is 15 residues. V was trimmed by 6 bases and J by 2 bases, leaving 15 bases between them. Written as DNA, the CDR3 is TGTGCCAGCAGACGAGCGGAGAGGTCCACAGATACGCAGTATTTA. Translating it yields CASRRAERSTDTQYL.

This clonotype was detected once. This CDR3 reads CASSFSGGEAYEQYF. DNA for the CDR3: TGTGCCAGCAGTTTCTCAGGGGGTGAGGCTTACGAGCAGTACTTC. V gene TRBV28 combines with J gene TRBJ2-7; TRBD1 matches 7 bases. V was clipped by 3 bases and J by 4 bases; unmatched bases: 9. CDR3 length equals 15 residues. The V gene's germline CDR1 is MDHEN and CDR2 SYDVKM.

In this sample, this clonotype turned up a few times. This chain's CDR3 is CASSETRNSGANVLTF. The CDR3 DNA is TGTGCCAGCAGTGAAACACGGAACTCTGGGGCCAACGTCCTGACTTTC. The genes are TRBV25-1 and TRBJ2-6; no reliable D call. CDR3 length: 16 amino acids. Germline V gives CDR1 MGHDK, CDR2 SYGVNS. V lost 2 bases and J 0 bases, leaving 8 bases between the germline ends.

For this clonotype: One end of the junction is discordant with germline, which a read error may explain. The CDR3 protein is CASSQDGGDEQFF. The CDR3 region has the DNA TGTGCCAGCAGCCAGGACGGGGGCGATGAACAGTTCTTC. The rearrangement joins TRBV11-3 to TRBJ2-1; tentatively, D is TRBD1 or TRBD2 (6 bases each). From germline, CDR1 is SGHNT and CDR2 YENEEA. The CDR3 is 13 residues long.

This chain connects TRBV11-2 to TRBJ2-5, with 11 bases aligning to TRBD1. The CDR3 extends over 17 amino acids. V trimming: 5 bases; J trimming: 3 bases; junction bases outside the gene matches: 11. The germline V gene has CDR1 SGHAT and CDR2 FQNNGV. CDR3 protein: CASSQQLEGQGEETQYF. The CDR3 DNA reads TGTGCCAGCAGCCAGCAGCTCGAGGGACAGGGGGAAGAGACCCAGTACTTC.

The V and J genes are TRBV14 and TRBJ1-5; unclear D gene. The end of the DNA aligns better with TRBJ2-3, so the J call may be wrong. Per the germline V gene, CDR1 is SGHDN and CDR2 is FVKESK. This CDR3 comprises 14 residues. The CDR3 DNA sequence: TGTGCCAGCAGCCAAGAGGTGTTCAATCAGCCCCAGTATTTT. It specifies CASSQEVFNQPQYF.

J is TRBJ2-2 and V is TRBV12-3 or TRBV12-4; D remains unclear. This CDR3 contains 11 residues. V was trimmed by 10 bases and J by 6 bases, leaving 9 bases between them. CDR3 loop: CATEISGELFF. The CDR3 DNA reads TGTGCCACCGAAATATCCGGGGAGCTGTTTTTT.

This clonotype was recorded at least ten times. This chain links TRBV12-3 or TRBV12-4 with TRBJ1-2; 8 bases match TRBD1. CDR3 length: 14 amino acids. After removal of 6 bases from V and 3 bases from J, the junction contained 6 bases not matched to a gene. The CDR3 DNA reads TGTGCCAGCAGCGGGGGGACAGGCGACTATGGCTACACCTTC. It is translated as CASSGGTGDYGYTF.

With regard to this clonotype: Given a much more abundant clone one base away, this may be a read error. The chain joins TRBV7-8 to TRBJ2-3; D ambiguous. The last part of the DNA fits TRBJ1-5 better; the J call may be wrong. This CDR3 is 17 amino acids long. Germline V gene lookup returns CDR1 SGHVS and CDR2 FQNEAQ. The CDR3 spells CASSLIPRTSGRYTQHF. The CDR3 DNA is TGTGCCAGCAGCTTAATCCCCCGGACTAGCGGGAGATATACGCAGCATTTT.

This clonotype has a single count. Given a much more abundant clone one base away, this may be a read error. The rearrangement joins TRBV4-1 to TRBJ2-1; tentatively, D is TRBD1 or TRBD2 (5 bases each). Germline V gene lookup returns CDR1 MGHRA and CDR2 YSYEKL. This CDR3 is built from 17 residues. The CDR3 is CASSQDPPGSSYNEQLF. The DNA for the CDR3 is TGCGCCAGCAGCCAAGATCCCCCAGGGAGCTCCTACAATGAGCAGCTCTTC.

Comment on this clonotype: A read error may be the cause here, since a much bigger clone is one base away. V gene TRBV13 combines with J gene TRBJ1-1; D not resolved. The V end was cut by 7 bases, the J end by 6 bases, with 12 bases between. The CDR3 is 12 amino acids. Germline V gene data show CDR1 as PRHDT and CDR2 as FYEKMQ (reference sequence). The CDR3 DNA sequence: TGTGCCAGCACCAGGCCCCTAGCTGAAGCTTTCTTT. Translated, it gives CASTRPLAEAFF. The full variable domain, completed using reference TRBV13 and TRBJ1-1, is AAGVIQSPRHLIKEKRETATLKCYPIPRHDTVYWYQQGPGQDPQFLISFYEKMQSDKGSIPDRFSAQQFSDYHSELNMSSLELGDSALYFCASTRPLAEAFFGQGTRLTVV.

In the case of this clonotype: The junction does not match germline at one end; this may be a read error. The chain recombines TRBV6-2 or TRBV6-3 with TRBJ2-5, with 8 bases fitting TRBD2. In germline, CDR1 is MNHEY, CDR2 SVGEGT. This CDR3 contains 17 residues. The CDR3 reads CASSYSPRSGRREAQYF. For the CDR3, the DNA is TGCGCCAGTAGTTACTCCCCAAGAAGCGGGAGAAGAGAGGCCCAGTACTTC.

As for this clonotype: Since a much larger clone is just one base distant, this may be a read error. The gene calls are TRBV6-1 and TRBJ1-5; tentatively, D is TRBD1 (6 bases). Germline lookup yields CDR1 MNHNS and CDR2 SASEGT. This CDR3 contains 13 residues. The CDR3 DNA reads as TGTGCCTGCAGAAGACAGGTAAATCAGCCCCAGCATTTT. Translated: CACRRQVNQPQHF.

This clonotype was seen just once. CDR3 sequence: CTNSLGGGEGNEQFF. CDR3 in DNA: TGTACCAACAGCCTGGGGGGGGGTGAGGGCAATGAGCAGTTCTTC. The chain recombines TRBV11-3 with TRBJ2-1, with 7 bases aligning to TRBD2. Germline CDR1 SGHNT, CDR2 YENEEA. The CDR3 consists of 15 residues.

As concerns this clonotype: This may stem from a read error, because a much larger clone lies one nucleotide away. Since no conserved phenylalanine or tryptophan closes the CDR3, a read error is the likely cause. The chain carries TRBV29-1 and TRBJ2-5; 13 nucleotides line up with TRBD2. This CDR3 contains 15 residues. Germline CDR1 is SQVTM and CDR2 is ANQGSEA. With 7 bases clipped from V and 5 bases from J, the junction kept 10 bases outside the gene matches. DNA for the CDR3: TGCAGCGCCTCCCCCGGGACTAGCGGGATGGAGACCCAGTACTCC. It specifies CSASPGTSGMETQYS.

A word on this clonotype: A much larger clonotype is one base distant, so this may be a read error. The chain joins TRBV6-1 to TRBJ2-1; TRBD2 matches 11 bases. CDR3 length: 16 residues. The V segment lost 8 bases and the J segment 1 base; nucleotides outside the gene matches: 7. Germline lookup yields CDR1 MNHNS and CDR2 SASEGT. The CDR3 coding sequence is TGTGCCAGCCTTAGTCCTAGCGGGGGGTCCTACAATGAGCAGTTCTTC. Protein: CASLSPSGGSYNEQFF.

Points on this clonotype: The germline gene is not matched at one end of the junction; a read error may be the cause. CDR3 sequence reads: CACSSGLGCTDTQYF. The DNA of the CDR3 is TGTGCCTGCAGCTCCGGACTAGGATGCACAGATACGCAGTATTTT. The gene calls are TRBV11-3 and TRBJ2-3, with 7 nucleotides matching TRBD2. The CDR3 sequence is 15 residues long. Germline CDR1 SGHNT, CDR2 YENEEA.

Concerning this clonotype: Compared with germline, one end of the junction differs, possibly owing to a read error. The V gene is TRBV28, the J gene TRBJ2-3, with 7 bases that match TRBD2. The germline gives CDR1 MDHEN, CDR2 SYDVKM. This CDR3 has 15 residues. CDR3 in amino acids: CASGLRLAETDTQYF. DNA of the CDR3: TGTGCCAGCGGTTTGAGGCTAGCGGAGACAGATACGCAGTATTTT.

For this clonotype: A much larger clone lies one base from this, so it may be a read error. The chain is built from TRBV5-5 and TRBJ2-1; no reliable D call. CDR3 length equals 10 residues. Germline values: CDR1 SGHKS, CDR2 YYEKEE (reference sequence). CDR3 region: CASSVNEEFF. The CDR3 coding sequence is TGTGCCAGCAGCGTCAATGAGGAGTTCTTC.

Details on this clonotype: One junction end disagrees with the germline gene, perhaps due to a read error. CDR3 loop: CASSPTVSLNVQFF. As DNA, the CDR3 is TGTGCCAGCAGCCCCACAGTTTCCCTAAATGTGCAGTTCTTC. This sequence joins TRBV11-2 and TRBJ2-1, with unresolved D. The CDR3 loop spans 14 amino acids. The V gene's germline CDR1 is SGHAT and CDR2 FQNNGV. Filled out from reference TRBV11-2 and TRBJ2-1, the complete variable domain reads EAGVAQSPRYKIIEKRQSVAFWCNPISGHATLYWYQQILGQGPKLLIQFQNNGVVDDSQLPKDRFSAERLKGVDSTLKIQPAKLEDSAVYLCASSPTVSLNVQFFGPGTRLTVL.

This clonotype has only a few counts. This chain joins TRBV1 and TRBJ2-7. TRBV1 is a known pseudogene. The CDR3 contains 14 residues. The CDR3 DNA reads as TGCACCAGCAGCCAAGACAGGCTCCTCTACGAGCAGTACTTC. It encodes CTSSQDRLLYEQYF.